Following are 25 T cell receptor beta chains from one sample sequenced in a study of blood T cells in healthy people across ages. The use of a sample-barcoded 5' primer and a J-beta primer mix characterized a second PCR of roughly 7 to 11 cycles. TCRdb reprocessed the 5' RACE reads with MiXCR, giving one entry per CDR3 protein. The sample has around 1,000,000 distinct CDR3 sequences, around two fifths seen once; the top ten hold about 12%. Sequencing was performed on blood. The receptors stem from a man younger than 30 in good health.

This clonotype has a handful of counts. The chain uses TRBV9 and TRBJ1-1; D may be TRBD1 (6 bases). The V gene lost 3 bases and the J gene lost 4 bases, with 19 bases spanning the gap. Germline lookup yields CDR1 SGDLS and CDR2 YYNGEE. The CDR3 sequence is 16 residues long. The DNA of the CDR3 is TGTGCCAGCAGCGGACGTAGGGGGGGTGAGGGCACTGAAGCTTTCTTT. This codes for CASSGRRGGEGTEAFF.

The chain has TRBV4-3 and TRBJ1-4; D is uncertain. The CDR3 extends over 16 amino acids. CDR1 and CDR2 from the germline V gene are LGHNA and YSLEER. V lost 0 bases and J lost 7, with 15 bases in between. The DNA of the CDR3 is TGCGCCAGCAGCCAAGATATCTTGCGGGGAGGTGAAAAACTGTTTTTT. Translated: CASSQDILRGGEKLFF.

This clonotype was detected a few times. The chain has TRBV5-5 and TRBJ1-5, with unresolved D. Germline assignment: CDR1 SGHKS and CDR2 YYEKEE (reference sequence). The CDR3 has 15 residues. V lost 4 bases and J 0 bases, leaving 11 bases between the germline ends. CDR3 amino acids: CASSDPTISNQPQHF. Here the CDR3 DNA reads TGTGCCAGCAGCGACCCCACAATTAGCAATCAGCCCCAGCATTTT.

The chain joins TRBV3-1 to TRBJ1-1; D remains unclear. This CDR3 comprises 13 residues. With 3 bases removed from V and 5 bases from J, the gap between germline ends came to 10 bases. Germline V gene lookup returns CDR1 LGHDT and CDR2 YNNKEL (reference sequence). The CDR3 nucleotides are TGTGCCAGCAGCCAGAACATTGAGACTGAAGCTTTCTTT. It specifies CASSQNIETEAFF.

The rearrangement uses TRBV4-2 and TRBJ2-7; 9 bases match TRBD2. CDR3 length: 17 residues. The ends lost 3 bases at V and 3 bases at J; junction bases unmatched: 12. The germline gives CDR1 LGHNA, CDR2 YNFKEQ. The DNA of the CDR3 is TGTGCCAGCAGCCAGACCCTTTCTCAGCGGGGGGACTACGAGCAGTACTTC. Amino acid sequence: CASSQTLSQRGDYEQYF.

The CDR3 DNA follows: TGTGCCACCAGTGACCATTCCGGGGACAATGAGCAGTTCTTC. Protein: CATSDHSGDNEQFF. The gene calls are TRBV24-1 and TRBJ2-1; TRBD2 is a possible D gene (5 bases). Germline lookup yields CDR1 KGHDR and CDR2 SFDVKD. CDR3 size: 14 residues. The V end was cut by 4 bases, the J end by 5 bases, with 11 bases between.

The rearrangement links TRBV12-3 or TRBV12-4 to TRBJ1-1; no clear D gene. The V end was cut by 6 bases, the J end by 11 bases, with 13 bases between. The CDR3 sequence is 11 residues long. The CDR3 here is CASSAVRSAFF. In nucleotides, the CDR3 is TGTGCCAGCAGCGCGGTCCGCAGCGCTTTCTTT.

This clonotype was found a few times. V and J are TRBV4-1 and TRBJ2-3; the D is unclear. Germline assignment: CDR1 MGHRA and CDR2 YSYEKL. V was shortened by 4 bases and J by 0 bases, with 14 bases between the two germline ends. The CDR3 is 16 amino acids. CDR3 protein: CASSRPQESSTDTQYF. CDR3 DNA sequence: TGCGCCAGCAGCCGCCCCCAAGAGAGCAGCACAGATACGCAGTATTTT.

V and J are TRBV3-1 and TRBJ2-3; 9 bases line up with TRBD2. CDR3 size: 19 residues. With 4 bases clipped from V and 0 bases from J, the junction kept 14 bases outside the gene matches. Germline V lookup: CDR1 LGHDT, CDR2 YNNKEL (reference sequence). The CDR3 here is CASSLEPGLAYSSTDTQYF. The CDR3 coding sequence is TGTGCCAGCAGCCTTGAACCGGGACTAGCCTACTCTAGCACAGATACGCAGTATTTT.

This clonotype was seen a single time. The chain combines TRBV20-1 with TRBJ1-2; TRBD1 is a possible D gene (6 bases). The germline CDR1 and CDR2 sequences are DFQATT and SNEGSKA (reference sequence). The V and J ends lost 3 bases and 1 base respectively, with 30 bases between them. This CDR3 comprises 20 residues. CDR3 in amino acids: CSARKRGGGWDADYNYGYTF. The CDR3 nucleotides read TGCAGTGCTAGGAAACGGGGGGGCGGTTGGGATGCTGATTATAACTATGGCTACACCTTC.

The V gene is TRBV28, the J gene TRBJ1-4; D uncertain. Per the germline V gene, CDR1 is MDHEN and CDR2 is SYDVKM. V gave up 4 bases and J gave up 6 bases, with 9 bases separating them. CDR3 length: 13 residues. CDR3 nucleotide sequence: TGTGCCAGCAGTTCAGGACCGTATGAAAAACTGTTTTTT. It specifies CASSSGPYEKLFF. Full variable domain (remainder filled in from reference TRBV28 and TRBJ1-4): DVKVTQSSRYLVKRTGEKVFLECVQDMDHENMFWYRQDPGLGLRLIYFSYDVKMKEKGDIPEGYSVSREKKERFSLILESASTNQTSMYLCASSSGPYEKLFFGSGTQLSVL.

This chain joins TRBV20-1 and TRBJ2-5; 10 nucleotides agree with TRBD2. The J segment lost 6 bases and the V segment lost 3 bases, leaving 1 base of the junction unmatched. The CDR3 loop spans 12 amino acids. Germline V gene sequence: CDR1 DFQATT, CDR2 SNEGSKA (reference sequence). The CDR3 bases are TGCAGTGCTAGGGGACTAGCGAAGACCCAGTACTTC. Translation gives CSARGLAKTQYF.

J is TRBJ2-2 and V is TRBV24-1; TRBD1 agrees at 9 bases. The CDR3 totals 15 residues. The germline gives CDR1 KGHDR, CDR2 SFDVKD. J was trimmed by 1 base and V by 7 bases; bases with no gene match: 3. In DNA form, the CDR3 reads TGTGCCACCAGCTTGGGACAGGGGAACACCGGGGAGCTGTTTTTT. This translates into CATSLGQGNTGELFF.

The chain couples TRBV6-5 to TRBJ1-6; TRBD1 aligns across 9 bases. This CDR3 has 19 residues. The germline V gene encodes CDR1 MNHEY and CDR2 SVGAGI. J lost 6 bases, V lost 0 bases, and 12 bases had no gene match. CDR3 in DNA: TGTGCCAGCAGTTACTCTCTTGGACAGGGGAATATGTTTAATTCACCCCTCCACTTT. Protein: CASSYSLGQGNMFNSPLHF.

This clonotype was seen a handful of times. The chain combines TRBV10-3 with TRBJ2-1, with 7 bases that match TRBD1. CDR3 length equals 17 residues. Trimming at V came to 1 base and at J to 3 bases, leaving 9 bases not matched to a gene. Germline loops: CDR1 ENHRY, CDR2 SYGVKD. This CDR3 is CAISEYPDRVYYNEQFF. The CDR3 coding sequence is TGTGCCATCAGTGAGTACCCTGACAGGGTGTACTACAATGAGCAGTTCTTC.

This chain links TRBV9 with TRBJ1-2; D call uncertain. Germline CDR1 is SGDLS and CDR2 is YYNGEE. The CDR3 consists of 16 residues. Trimming took off 0 bases at V and 8 bases at J, with 20 bases between the two ends. The DNA of the CDR3 is TGTGCCAGCAGCGTAGGCGACTTAACCATAGTTGGAGGCTACACCTTC. Translating it yields CASSVGDLTIVGGYTF.

The gene calls are TRBV12-3 or TRBV12-4 and TRBJ1-5; a weak D match, TRBD1 (6 bases). CDR3 length: 14 residues. Trimming shortened V by 0 bases and J by 9 bases, and 12 bases separated the two germline ends. Written as DNA, the CDR3 is TGTGCCAGCAGTTTAGCCCAGGGGCGGCGGCCCCAGCATTTT. It codes for CASSLAQGRRPQHF.

This clonotype was picked up a small number of times. The chain is built from TRBV12-3 or TRBV12-4 and TRBJ2-6; D ambiguous. The CDR3 has 15 amino acids. Trimming left V 5 bases short and J 2 bases short, with 10 bases between. CDR3 protein: CASSHTIAGANVLTF. CDR3 sequence (DNA): TGTGCCAGCAGTCATACGATTGCTGGGGCCAACGTCCTGACTTTC.

This clonotype turned up a few times. CDR3 DNA sequence: TGTGCCAGCTCACCAGAAGACAGGTACAATGAGCAGTACTTC. The encoded protein is CASSPEDRYNEQYF. The gene calls are TRBV18 and TRBJ2-1; D may be TRBD1 (6 bases). The end of the DNA aligns better with TRBJ2-7, so the J call may be wrong. Germline V CDR1 and CDR2: KGHSH, LQKENI. The CDR3 sequence is 14 residues long.

On this clonotype itself: A much larger clone is a single base away; this may be a read error. J is TRBJ2-5 and V is TRBV10-3; 9 bases fit TRBD1. The V gene's germline CDR1 is ENHRY and CDR2 SYGVKD. The CDR3 runs to 15 residues. CDR3 loop: CAVRETGGEEETQYF. CDR3 sequence (DNA): TGTGCCGTCAGGGAAACAGGGGGCGAGGAAGAGACCCAGTACTTC.

A few counts support this clonotype. The chain links TRBV9 to TRBJ1-1; D is possibly TRBD1 (6 bases). Germline loops: CDR1 SGDLS, CDR2 YYNGEE. Trimming shortened V by 4 bases and J by 4 bases, and 11 bases separated the two germline ends. The CDR3 contains 13 residues. The CDR3 sequence is CASSSGQTTEAFF. In nucleotides, the CDR3 is TGTGCCAGCAGCTCCGGACAGACCACTGAAGCTTTCTTT.

This chain connects TRBV4-3 to TRBJ1-5; D unclear. CDR1 is LGHNA and CDR2 is YSLEER in the germline V gene. This CDR3 spans 17 amino acids. Trimming stripped 0 bases from V and 2 bases from J, with 14 bases between. CDR3 bases: TGCGCCAGCAGCCAAGATTCTACTGGTTTGGGCAATCAGCCCCAGCATTTT. This codes for CASSQDSTGLGNQPQHF.

With regard to this clonotype: An end of the junction differs from the germline gene, which may be a read error. This sequence joins TRBV29-1 and TRBJ1-2; D not certain. The CDR3 is 13 residues long. CDR1 is SQVTM, CDR2 ANQGSEA, per germline. CDR3 sequence (DNA): TGCGGCGTTGAAGATGGTTACTTCTATGGCTACACCTTC. Its protein is CGVEDGYFYGYTF.

For this clonotype: A read error may produce the germline difference seen at one junction end. V is TRBV6-5 and J is TRBJ2-2, with D possibly matching TRBD1 (5 bases). This CDR3 is 15 amino acids long. CDR1 MNHEY and CDR2 SVGAGI come from the germline V gene. The CDR3, as DNA: TGTGCCAGCACTTACGGGCAGGGATACACCGGGGAGCTGTTTTTT. Residues: CASTYGQGYTGELFF.

In this sample, this clonotype turned up a few times. The genes are TRBV27 and TRBJ2-7; D ambiguous. This CDR3 is built from 13 residues. CDR1 and CDR2 (germline): MNHEY, SMNVEV (reference sequence). V shed 5 bases and J shed 0 bases, with 8 bases lying between them. CDR3 in amino acids: CASSPVSSYEQYF. DNA for the CDR3: TGTGCCAGCAGTCCGGTGAGCTCCTACGAGCAGTACTTC.